One TCR beta chain is described in this entry. Study processing details: Researchers report that nucleated cell counts were estimated from reference gene primer amplification. Clones were sequenced by immunoSEQ multiplex PCR, and TCRdb holds only the in-frame ones, with some missing. The V and J calls and clone size come from that table; D and trimming were worked out from the DNA. The sample contains about 150,000 clones, over 80% of which appear only once. This sample was included in a study of blood T cell repertoires in COVID-19. The sequence came from a man aged 55 to 70 with active or convalescent COVID-19. The sample comprised peripheral blood.

The CDR3 sequence is CASRPPGAAGNTIYF. The CDR3, as DNA: TGCGCCAGCAGACCCCCAGGGGCAGCAGGAAACACCATATATTTT. This chain links TRBV5-1 with TRBJ1-3; a weak D match, TRBD1 (6 bases). The germline CDR1 and CDR2 sequences are SGHRS and YFSETQ. This CDR3 comprises 15 residues. Trimming took off 5 bases at V and 4 bases at J, with 16 bases between the two ends.